The entry that follows covers one T cell receptor (beta chain) sequence. Its antigen is unidentified. TRB cDNA was prepared as libraries by UMI-labeled 5' RACE. TCRdb re-called the 5' RACE reads and shows each CDR3 protein once, DNA omitted. Its table records around 130,000 distinct CDR3 sequences. CD45RO-CCR7+CD27+CD95- expression identified naive CD8+ T cells. This sample is drawn from a study of CXCR3-negative and CXCR3-positive naive CD8 T cells. Study findings and constraints: TCR strength was inferred from TRB CDR3 properties, while surface CD5 was comparable between naive subsets. CXCR3-negative naive cells had less hydrophobic TRB CDR3s than did CXCR3-positive naive cells. Similar TRBV-TRBJ usage was seen in naive cells (both CXCR3-negative and CXCR3-positive), but memory cells differed. Diversity ran similarly high across both naive subsets but far lower in memory CD8+ cells.

The CDR3 has 13 amino acids. Germline V lookup: CDR1 SQVTM, CDR2 ANQGSEA. The chain employs TRBV29-1 and TRBJ2-3; there is no DNA to check the TCRdb D call of TRBD1. The TCR comes from a human donor in good health. Some clones in this sample may be carry-over from other donors' samples. Specimen: naive CXCR3+ CD8+ T cells from blood. Specified subset: CD45RO-CCR7+CD27+CD95- naive CD8+ T cells expressing CXCR3 (TNR3+). CDR3: CSVEDRVTDTQYF.